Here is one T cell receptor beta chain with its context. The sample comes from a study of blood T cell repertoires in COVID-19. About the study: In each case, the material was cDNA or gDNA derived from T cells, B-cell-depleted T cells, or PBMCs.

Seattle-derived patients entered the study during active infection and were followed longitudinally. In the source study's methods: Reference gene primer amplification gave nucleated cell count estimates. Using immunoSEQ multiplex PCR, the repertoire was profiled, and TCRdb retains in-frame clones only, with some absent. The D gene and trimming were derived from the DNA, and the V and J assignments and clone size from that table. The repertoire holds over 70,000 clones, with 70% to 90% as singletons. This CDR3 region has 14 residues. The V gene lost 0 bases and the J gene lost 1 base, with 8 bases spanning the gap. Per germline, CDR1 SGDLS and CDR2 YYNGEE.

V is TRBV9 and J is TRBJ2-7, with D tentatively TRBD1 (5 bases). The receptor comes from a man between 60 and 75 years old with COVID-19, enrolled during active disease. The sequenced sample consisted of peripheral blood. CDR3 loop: CASSVAGKSYEQYF. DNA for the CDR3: TGTGCCAGCAGCGTAGCAGGGAAATCCTACGAGCAGTACTTC.